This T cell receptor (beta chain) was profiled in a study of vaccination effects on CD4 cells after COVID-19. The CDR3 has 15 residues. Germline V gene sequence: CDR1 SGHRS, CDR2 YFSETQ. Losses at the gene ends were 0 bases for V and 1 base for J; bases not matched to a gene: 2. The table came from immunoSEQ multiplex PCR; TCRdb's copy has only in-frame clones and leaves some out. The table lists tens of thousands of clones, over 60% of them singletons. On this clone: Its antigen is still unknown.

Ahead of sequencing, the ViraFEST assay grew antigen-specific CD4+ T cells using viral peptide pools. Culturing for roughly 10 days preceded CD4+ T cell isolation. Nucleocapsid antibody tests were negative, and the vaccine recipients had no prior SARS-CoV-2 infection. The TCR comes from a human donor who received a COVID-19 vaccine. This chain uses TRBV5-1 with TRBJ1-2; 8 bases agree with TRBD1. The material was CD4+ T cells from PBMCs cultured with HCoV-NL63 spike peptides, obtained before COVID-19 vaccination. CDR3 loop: CASSLGGQDNYGYTF. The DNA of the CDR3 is TGCGCCAGCAGCTTGGGGGGACAGGATAACTATGGCTACACCTTC.